The subject of this entry is one TCR beta chain. Its cognate antigen is unknown. PCR involved 60 Vbeta and 13 Jbeta primers. The assay was immunoSEQ multiplex PCR, and TCRdb's table has in-frame clones only and misses some. Of about 120,000 clones listed, roughly 72% were seen once; the top ten hold 4%. This specimen comes from a study of cytomegalovirus exposure and HLA in healthy donors. Findings and limits, study-wide: About 87% or about 30% of the time was how often most TCR beta V segments were productive, according to an earlier analysis. Over 150 TCR beta chains were listed as cytomegalovirus-associated.

This receptor was identified in a man aged 40-49 years in good health and CMV-seropositive. Sequenced sample: PBMCs.

This chain's CDR3 is CASSLAGGSSYNEQFF. The CDR3 nucleotides are TGCGCCAGCAGCTTGGCCGGGGGGAGCTCCTACAATGAGCAGTTCTTC. V and J are TRBV5-1 and TRBJ2-1; 7 nucleotides line up with TRBD2. This CDR3 comprises 16 residues. Germline V gives CDR1 SGHRS, CDR2 YFSETQ. V was pared by 0 bases and J by 0 bases, with 3 bases of the junction left unmatched.